The rows below give T cell receptor beta chains drawn from one sample of a study of spatial heterogeneity in lung cancer. TCRdb recomputed calls from the 5' RACE reads with MiXCR, one row per CDR3 protein. This sample has some 97,000 distinct CDR3 sequences; 4% to 4.5% occur once, and the top ten carry approximately 22%. The specimen was lung tumor tissue, collected at surgery. These receptors were taken from a male donor with early-stage non-small cell lung cancer. CDR3s include the opening cysteine and the closing phenylalanine or tryptophan. D genes are given only for firm matches. Clone size is stated in some rows and not others, as once, few, many or a class when expanded.

d_gene	abundance	v_gene	j_gene	CDR3aa	CDR3nt
NA	NA	TRBV29-1	TRBJ1-1	CSVWRNNTEAFF	TGCAGCGTTTGGCGGAATAACACTGAAGCTTTCTTT
NA	many	TRBV28	TRBJ2-1	CASSFFTSSYNEQFF	TGTGCCAGCAGTTTTTTTACGAGCTCCTACAATGAGCAGTTCTTC
NA	many	TRBV28	TRBJ1-1	CASSLPFSAEAFF	TGTGCCAGCAGCCTCCCCTTCTCGGCTGAAGCTTTCTTT
TRBD1	NA	TRBV7-9	TRBJ2-5	CASSRQGVEETQYF	TGTGCCAGCAGCCGACAGGGGGTTGAAGAGACCCAGTACTTC
NA	NA	TRBV11-2	TRBJ2-3	CASSSSAGDTQYF	TGTGCCAGCAGCTCGTCGGCGGGAGATACGCAGTATTTT
TRBD2	many	TRBV5-1	TRBJ2-1	CASSLYPSGDPDFEQFF	TGCGCCAGCAGCTTGTATCCTAGCGGGGACCCCGATTTTGAGCAGTTCTTC
NA	many	TRBV6-6	TRBJ2-3	CASSPEGSTDTQYF	TGTGCCAGCAGTCCCGAGGGGAGCACAGATACGCAGTATTTT
TRBD2	many	TRBV9	TRBJ2-3	CASSVRERWLTDTQYF	TGTGCCAGCAGCGTGCGGGAGCGCTGGTTGACAGATACGCAGTATTTT
NA	many	TRBV11-2	TRBJ2-5	CASSYGSQETQYF	TGTGCCAGCAGCTACGGGAGCCAAGAGACCCAGTACTTC
TRBD2	many	TRBV7-9	TRBJ2-2	CASSLLPRTSGATGELFF	TGTGCCAGCAGCTTACTTCCTAGGACTAGCGGGGCGACCGGGGAGCTGTTTTTT
NA	many	TRBV20-1	TRBJ1-5	CSAGGGLQPQHF	TGCAGTGCTGGCGGGGGGCTTCAGCCCCAGCATTTT
NA	few	TRBV7-2	TRBJ1-6	CASSPGINSPLHF	TGTGCCAGCAGCCCGGGTATTAATTCACCCCTCCACTTT
NA	many	TRBV28	TRBJ2-1	CASSWINLENEQFF	TGTGCCAGCAGTTGGATCAATCTTGAGAATGAGCAGTTCTTC
NA	many	TRBV28	TRBJ1-2	CASTSSPGSYSTYGYTF	TGTGCCAGCACCAGTTCTCCAGGGTCCTACTCGACCTATGGCTACACCTTC
NA	many	TRBV6-6	TRBJ2-2	CASGILGELFF	TGTGCCAGCGGCATCCTGGGGGAGCTGTTTTTT
NA	many	TRBV18	TRBJ1-5	CASSPPGSKGPQHF	TGTGCCAGCTCACCCCCGGGGAGCAAGGGGCCCCAGCATTTT
NA	NA	TRBV27	TRBJ1-1	CATPLFDTEAFF	TGTGCCACCCCATTATTTGACACTGAAGCTTTCTTT
TRBD1	few	TRBV7-9	TRBJ1-2	CASSGPTGESSTNYGYTF	TGTGCCAGCAGCGGACCGACAGGGGAGTCGTCAACTAACTATGGCTACACCTTC
NA	many	TRBV4-1	TRBJ2-5	CASSQPPLKARQETQYF	TGCGCCAGCAGCCAACCCCCCCTTAAGGCCCGCCAAGAGACCCAGTACTTC
TRBD2	many	TRBV2	TRBJ2-4	CASSGLEEAGAKNIQYF	TGTGCCAGCAGCGGACTAGAAGAGGCAGGCGCCAAAAACATTCAGTACTTC
NA	NA	TRBV6-1	TRBJ1-2	CASSEAGRAGYGYTF	TGTGCCAGCAGTGAAGCGGGCAGGGCTGGCTATGGCTACACCTTC
NA	NA	TRBV30	TRBJ2-1	CAWSITPGLFGEQFF	TGTGCCTGGAGTATAACACCTGGACTATTCGGTGAGCAGTTCTTC
NA	many	TRBV10-3	TRBJ1-6	CAASLRKDSPLHF	TGTGCCGCCTCGTTGAGAAAGGATTCACCCCTCCACTTT
NA	many	TRBV4-1	TRBJ2-3	CASSQDQRTDTQYF	TGCGCCAGCAGCCAAGATCAAAGGACAGATACGCAGTATTTT
NA	many	TRBV20-1	TRBJ1-2	CRETTPASGYTF	TGCAGAGAAACAACCCCGGCGTCTGGCTACACCTTC
NA	few	TRBV6-5	TRBJ2-2	CASRWYRATGELFF	TGTGCCAGCAGATGGTACCGGGCCACCGGGGAGCTGTTTTTT
NA	many	TRBV5-6	TRBJ2-4	CASSLVLAKNIQYF	TGTGCCAGCAGCTTGGTACTAGCCAAAAACATTCAGTACTTC
NA	many	TRBV2	TRBJ1-4	CASRDTNGGEKLFF	TGTGCCAGTCGGGACACCAACGGGGGTGAAAAACTGTTTTTT
TRBD2	NA	TRBV20-1	TRBJ2-5	CSANSGTSGEISGTQYF	TGCAGTGCTAATTCCGGGACTAGCGGGGAGATTTCGGGGACCCAGTACTTC
TRBD1	NA	TRBV30	TRBJ1-6	CAWSNFPGQEAFHF	TGTGCCTGGAGCAACTTCCCGGGACAGGAAGCCTTCCACTTT
NA	many	TRBV6-5	TRBJ2-3	CASSYSSTVDTQYF	TGTGCCAGCAGTTACTCTTCGACCGTCGACACGCAGTATTTT
NA	many	TRBV7-9	TRBJ2-4	CASSLGAGLRKNIQYF	TGTGCCAGCAGCTTAGGGGCAGGGCTTCGCAAAAACATTCAGTACTTC
TRBD2	few	TRBV5-5	TRBJ2-1	CASSLDGGRAGNEQFF	TGTGCCAGCAGCTTGGATGGCGGGAGGGCCGGGAATGAGCAGTTCTTC
NA	many	TRBV11-2	TRBJ2-1	CASSLEGDTYNEQFF	TGTGCCAGCAGCTTAGAAGGCGACACCTACAATGAGCAGTTCTTC
NA	many	TRBV6-1	TRBJ1-5	CASSEDGGDGGQPQHF	TGTGCCAGCAGTGAAGATGGAGGGGACGGGGGTCAGCCCCAGCATTTT
TRBD2	many	TRBV20-1	TRBJ2-7	CSARDRGLAAGEQYF	TGCAGTGCTAGAGATCGAGGACTAGCCGCCGGGGAGCAGTACTTC
NA	many	TRBV11-2	TRBJ1-4	CASSSGVLTVYEKLFF	TGTGCCAGCAGCTCAGGGGTTTTGACAGTATATGAAAAACTGTTTTTT
NA	many	TRBV5-1	TRBJ2-4	CASSLGPEAGKAKNIQYF	TGCGCCAGCAGCTTGGGCCCTGAGGCAGGGAAAGCCAAAAACATTCAGTACTTC
TRBD2	many	TRBV28	TRBJ2-1	CASSLNAGVYNEQFF	TGTGCCAGCAGTTTGAACGCGGGAGTCTACAATGAGCAGTTCTTC
NA	many	TRBV5-1	TRBJ1-1	CASSTQGRDTEAFF	TGCGCCAGCAGCACCCAGGGCCGGGACACTGAAGCTTTCTTT
NA	many	TRBV5-1	TRBJ1-2	CASSPGEGAYGYTF	TGCGCCAGCAGCCCGGGGGAGGGCGCGTATGGCTACACCTTC
NA	many	TRBV6-5	TRBJ1-6	CASSSRGHAYNSPLHF	TGTGCCAGCAGCTCACGGGGACATGCCTATAATTCACCCCTCCACTTT
NA	many	TRBV12-3/TRBV12-4	TRBJ1-1	CATIPPVWDTEAFF	TGTGCCACCATACCTCCGGTTTGGGACACTGAAGCTTTCTTT
TRBD2	many	TRBV11-2	TRBJ2-1	CASRREGSYNEQFF	TGTGCCTCCCGGAGGGAGGGCTCCTACAATGAGCAGTTCTTC
NA	many	TRBV7-8	TRBJ2-1	CASSLGQAGNEQFF	TGTGCCAGCAGCTTAGGCCAGGCGGGCAATGAGCAGTTCTTC